This TCR beta chain was observed in a study of T cell changes during pregnancy in multiple sclerosis (dated by TCRdb to between 2018 and 2021). Background on the whole study: Changes in the T cell repertoire over the course of pregnancy were examined in this study in women with multiple sclerosis.

From its cysteine to its phenylalanine, the CDR3 spans 12 amino acids. Only the CDR3 portion is preserved as DNA: 36 bases, with reading frame beginning at the first base. Clipping removes 5 bases from V and 5 bases from J, with 2 as the unmatched junction base count. Based on the germline V gene, the CDR1 and CDR2 sequences are MNHEY and SVGAGI. The library was generated by the immunoSEQ multiplex PCR assay. This immuneACCESS table, as held by TCRdb, lists in-frame sequences with V and J called but not all clones. Of the missing ones, under half trace to an unresolved V gene in checked studies; the others have no known cause. In all, the sample holds some 39,000 clones, and 90% to 95% of those were seen once. The leading ten clones occupy roughly 0.69% of the sample. With respect to this clone: Its antigen is currently not known. Base qualities are not provided; no much larger clone lies one nucleotide away.

The V gene is TRBV6-5 and the J gene is TRBJ1-2; 7 central nucleotides agree with TRBD1. Sequenced here: CD4+ T cells from peripheral blood mononuclear cells, sampled in the second trimester of pregnancy. This receptor was identified in a female donor in good health, enrolled as a control in a pregnancy study. The DNA sequence follows: TGTGCCAGCAGTCCGGGACAGTATGGCTACACCTTC. It is translated as CASSPGQYGYTF.